The T cell receptor (beta chain) under discussion was sequenced for a study of blood T cells in healthy people across ages. General study points: In long-lived donors, naive CD4+ cell counts and diversity exceeded those of aged donors.

In its sample, this clonotype was seen a few times. Its specificity is unknown. Relative to the germline gene, one junction end is altered; a read error may explain this. Primers used in a second PCR of roughly 7 to 11 cycles were a sample-barcoded 5' primer and a J-beta primer mix. Each cDNA molecule was tagged by a template-switch adaptor with 12 random nucleotides. TCRdb used MiXCR to reprocess the 5' RACE reads, holding one entry per CDR3 protein. The table records about 930,000 distinct CDR3 sequences, roughly 28% of them present only once. Healthy Caucasian individuals from Russia aged about 6 to 90 served as donors. Another study also made use of these data, one on T cells of mothers and their children. From that study: When the second PCR was run, its M1S primer added sample barcodes and 2-4 random nucleotides.

Input material: blood. This clonotype was sampled from a woman in her forties in good health.

CDR3 in DNA: TGTGCCAGCAGTCGTCGGGGCAGGAGTTTCTCTGGAGCCAACGTCCTGACTTTC. It encodes CASSRRGRSFSGANVLTF. The chain has TRBV7-9 and TRBJ2-6; D is possibly TRBD1 or TRBD2 (5 bases each). The length of the CDR3 is 18 residues. Germline V gene data show CDR1 as SEHNR and CDR2 as FQNEAQ (reference sequence).